What follows are 11 T cell receptor beta chains derived from one specimen sequenced in a study of blood T cell repertoires in COVID-19. Data came from immunoSEQ multiplex PCR; TCRdb stores just in-frame clones and leaves some out. The table shows 250,000 to 350,000 clones, with roughly 88% occurring only once. Sequencing input: peripheral blood. These receptors came from a woman aged 25-40 years who had recovered from COVID-19.

The chain joins TRBV15 to TRBJ2-1, with TRBD2 as a possible D gene (6 bases). This CDR3 spans 13 amino acids. Trimming cost V 1 base and J 7 bases, with 8 bases left between them. Germline CDR1 LNHNV, CDR2 YYDKDF (reference sequence). CDR3 loop: CATSRVAGNEQFF. The CDR3 nucleotides are TGTGCCACCAGCAGAGTTGCGGGGAATGAGCAGTTCTTC. Based on the CDR3 plus reference TRBV15 and TRBJ2-1, the full variable domain is DAMVIQNPRYQVTQFGKPVTLSCSQTLNHNVMYWYQQKSSQAPKLLFHYYDKDFNNEADTPDNFQSRRPNTSFCFLDIRSPGLGDTAMYLCATSRVAGNEQFFGPGTRLTVL.

Written as DNA, the CDR3 is TGCGCCAGCATAGTCAGGGCCAATCAGCCCCAGCATTTT. This encodes CASIVRANQPQHF. The chain carries TRBV23-1 and TRBJ1-5; weak D call: TRBD1 (5 bases). TRBV23-1 is known as an ORF, though its function is uncertain. V lost 7 bases and J lost 3, with 10 bases in between. CDR3 length equals 13 residues.

The CDR3 DNA reads as TGTGCCAGCTCTCACTTCGGGGGGTCAACAGATACGCAGTATTTT. It specifies CASSHFGGSTDTQYF. The rearrangement uses TRBV3-1 (or the pseudogene TRBV3-2) and TRBJ2-3; 7 bases are shared with TRBD2. This CDR3 contains 15 residues. With 8 bases clipped from V and 3 bases from J, the junction kept 11 bases outside the gene matches. Germline V gene data show CDR1 as LGHDT and CDR2 as YNNKEL (reference sequence).

V is TRBV1 and J is TRBJ1-2; the D call TRBD1 from the table was never checked on the DNA. TRBV1 is a pseudogene. CDR3 size: 12 residues. The CDR3 loop reads CTPTGSNYGYTF. CDR3 coding DNA: TGCACCCCCACAGGGTCCAACTATGGCTACACCTTC.

V and J are TRBV7-6 and TRBJ2-2, with TRBD2 matching over 7 bases. With 0 bases clipped from V and 0 bases from J, the junction kept 1 base outside the gene matches. The CDR3 is 16 residues long. Looked up from germline, CDR1 is SGHVS and CDR2 is FNYEAQ. The chain's CDR3 is CASSLAGGTNTGELFF. The CDR3 DNA reads as TGTGCCAGCAGCTTAGCGGGAGGGACGAACACCGGGGAGCTGTTTTTT. Variable domain in full (rest from reference TRBV7-6 and TRBJ2-2): GAGVSQSPRYKVTKRGQDVALRCDPISGHVSLYWYRQALGQGPEFLTYFNYEAQQDKSGLPNDRFSAERPEGSISTLTIQRTEQRDSAMYRCASSLAGGTNTGELFFGEGSRLTVL.

This chain uses TRBV19 with TRBJ2-1; 10 bases fit TRBD2. There are 15 residues in the CDR3. With V trimmed by 3 bases and J by 4 bases, 3 bases remained unmatched. Germline lookup yields CDR1 LNHDA and CDR2 SQIVND (reference sequence). CDR3 sequence: CASSMLAGGYNEQFF. The CDR3 nucleotides read TGTGCCAGTAGTATGTTAGCGGGGGGTTACAATGAGCAGTTCTTC.

The count of this clone is one. The genes are TRBV11-2 and TRBJ2-3; 9 bases fit TRBD2. V lost 4 bases, J lost 1 base, and 6 bases stayed unmatched. The CDR3 sequence is 16 residues long. Germline lookup yields CDR1 SGHAT and CDR2 FQNNGV. This CDR3 is CASSSRGGGGTDTQYF. The CDR3 bases are TGTGCCAGCAGCTCGCGGGGGGGCGGAGGCACAGATACGCAGTATTTT.

The V gene is TRBV24-1, the J gene TRBJ2-5; 11 bases are a match to TRBD2. CDR1 is KGHDR and CDR2 is SFDVKD in the germline V gene. V shed 2 bases, J shed 5 bases, and the junction held 12 bases outside the gene matches. The CDR3 has 18 amino acids. Here the CDR3 reads CATSDSSPRLAGRETQYF. The CDR3, as DNA: TGTGCCACCAGTGATTCCTCCCCTCGACTAGCGGGGAGGGAGACCCAGTACTTC.

V usage is TRBV5-1 and J usage is TRBJ1-1, with unresolved D. The CDR3 runs to 14 residues. V lost 4 bases and J lost 4, with 14 bases in between. The V gene's germline CDR1 is SGHRS and CDR2 YFSETQ. CDR3 residues: CASSQRRGSTEAFF. CDR3 nucleotide sequence: TGCGCCAGCAGCCAAAGACGGGGAAGCACTGAAGCTTTCTTT. Based on the CDR3 plus reference TRBV5-1 and TRBJ1-1, the full variable domain is KAGVTQTPRYLIKTRGQQVTLSCSPISGHRSVSWYQQTPGQGLQFLFEYFSETQRNKGNFPGRFSGRQFSNSRSEMNVSTLELGDSALYLCASSQRRGSTEAFFGQGTRLTVV.

This chain uses TRBV19 with TRBJ2-5, with D tentatively TRBD1 (6 bases). The V end lost 4 bases, the J end lost 0 bases, and 6 bases lay between the germline ends. This CDR3 is 13 amino acids long. The germline gives CDR1 LNHDA, CDR2 SQIVND (reference sequence). The CDR3 reads CASSNRDQETQYF. In DNA, the CDR3 is TGTGCCAGTAGTAACAGGGACCAAGAGACCCAGTACTTC. Complete variable domain (other parts from reference TRBV19 and TRBJ2-5): DGGITQSPKYLFRKEGQNVTLSCEQNLNHDAMYWYRQDPGQGLRLIYYSQIVNDFQKGDIAEGYSVSREKKESFPLTVTSAQKNPTAFYLCASSNRDQETQYFGPGTRLLVL.

This chain uses TRBV5-1 with TRBJ2-7; TRBD2 matches at 8 bases. The CDR3 loop spans 15 amino acids. CDR1 and CDR2 (germline): SGHRS, YFSETQ. The V gene end was trimmed by 0 bases and the J gene end by 4 bases; junction bases not matched to a gene: 6. CDR3 sequence reads: CASSLDTSGLYEQYF. CDR3 coding DNA: TGCGCCAGCAGCTTGGATACTAGCGGATTATACGAGCAGTACTTC.